The 22 T cell receptor beta chains given below trace back to one sample, sequenced in a study of naive and memory T cell subsets. An equimolar mix of two oligonucleotides served as the beta constant-region primer for TRBC1 and TRBC2. TCRdb reanalysed the UMI-ligation and nested PCR reads using MiXCR and keeps one entry per CDR3 protein. In the table there are some 100,000 distinct CDR3 sequences, 7% of which are singletons. Input material: central memory CD4+ T cells from blood. Receptors originate from a human donor in good health.

This clonotype was picked up many times. V usage is TRBV20-1 and J usage is TRBJ2-5, with D perhaps TRBD2 (6 bases). Trimming cost V 3 bases and J 5 bases, with 10 bases left between them. CDR3 length equals 12 residues. CDR1 is DFQATT and CDR2 is SNEGSKA in the germline V gene (reference sequence). CDR3 nucleotides: TGCAGTGCTAGTCCGGGGGTGGAGACCCAGTACTTC. It yields the protein CSASPGVETQYF.

This clonotype has a count of ten or more. The V and J genes are TRBV7-2 and TRBJ2-7, with a weak D call TRBD2 (5 bases). Germline-derived CDR1 and CDR2 are SGHTA and FQGNSA. V lost 5 bases and J 3 bases, leaving 23 bases between the germline ends. The CDR3 runs 17 residues. The CDR3 loop reads CASSTSTPSGGFYEQYF. CDR3 DNA: TGTGCCAGCAGCACGAGTACCCCCTCAGGAGGCTTCTACGAGCAGTACTTC.

This clonotype was counted at least ten times. This chain uses TRBV6-2 or TRBV6-3 with TRBJ1-1; D might be TRBD1 (5 bases). Looked up from germline, CDR1 is MNHEY and CDR2 is SVGEGT. The CDR3 covers 15 residues. With 2 bases removed from V and 6 bases from J, the gap between germline ends came to 16 bases. In DNA, the CDR3 is TGTGCCAGCAGTTACGGTACGCAGGGAAGAGCTGAAGCTTTCTTT. Translated, it gives CASSYGTQGRAEAFF.

This clonotype was observed many times. The chain uses TRBV7-9 and TRBJ1-3, with D hard to call. Germline V CDR1 and CDR2: SEHNR, FQNEAQ (reference sequence). V lost 4 bases and J 0 bases, leaving 13 bases between the germline ends. This CDR3 has 16 residues. The CDR3 spells CASSWALGFSGNTIYF. The CDR3 DNA follows: TGTGCCAGCAGCTGGGCCCTCGGGTTCTCTGGAAACACCATATATTTT.

The chain is built from TRBV7-6 and TRBJ2-3, with 7 bases that match TRBD2. Germline values: CDR1 SGHVS, CDR2 FNYEAQ. With 1 base clipped from V and 4 bases from J, the junction kept 5 bases outside the gene matches. The CDR3 is made up of 15 amino acids. The CDR3 DNA reads as TGTGCCAGCAGCTTAGGGGGAGGGCCCTCAGATACGCAGTATTTT. Its protein is CASSLGGGPSDTQYF.

At least ten counts were recorded for this clonotype. This chain connects TRBV6-1 to TRBJ2-7; TRBD2 matches at 10 bases. Germline V lookup: CDR1 MNHNS, CDR2 SASEGT. The J segment lost 9 bases and the V segment lost 7 bases, leaving 9 bases of the junction unmatched. This CDR3 comprises 13 residues. The CDR3 coding sequence is TGTGCCAGCACTATAGCGGGAGGACCCGGGCAGTACTTC. Translation gives CASTIAGGPGQYF.

This clonotype has only a few counts. The chain carries TRBV5-4 and TRBJ2-5; weak D call: TRBD2 (6 bases). The CDR3 covers 12 residues. V lost 3 bases to trimming and J lost 10 bases, with 13 bases between them. CDR1 is SGHNT and CDR2 is YYREEE in the germline V gene (reference sequence). The CDR3 is CASSSAGRSQYF. CDR3 nucleotide sequence: TGTGCCAGCAGCTCCGCTGGGAGGAGCCAGTACTTC.

In this sample, this clonotype turned up many times. The V gene is TRBV29-1, the J gene TRBJ1-2; no clear D gene. The germline CDR1 and CDR2 sequences are SQVTM and ANQGSEA. V lost 4 bases to trimming and J lost 6 bases, with 18 bases between them. CDR3 length: 14 residues. The CDR3, as DNA: TGCAGCGTTGTATCGACCTCCCCAGGAGATGGCTACACCTTC. Amino acids: CSVVSTSPGDGYTF.

At least ten counts were recorded for this clonotype. V is TRBV7-8 and J is TRBJ2-1; either TRBD1 or TRBD2 may supply D (5 bases each). The V gene's germline CDR1 is SGHVS and CDR2 FQNEAQ. This CDR3 is built from 16 residues. Trimming pared 5 bases from V and 7 bases from J, leaving 21 bases between. The CDR3: CASSPLGTRPRNEQFF. The CDR3 DNA follows: TGTGCCAGCAGCCCCTTGGGGACCCGGCCTCGGAATGAGCAGTTCTTC. Full variable domain (outside the CDR3, taken from reference TRBV7-8 and TRBJ2-1): GAGVSQSPRYKVAKRGQDVALRCDPISGHVSLFWYQQALGQGPEFLTYFQNEAQLDKSGLPSDRFFAERPEGSVSTLKIQRTQQEDSAVYLCASSPLGTRPRNEQFFGPGTRLTVL.

The chain carries TRBV20-1 and TRBJ1-4; D not certain. V lost 3 bases and J 3 bases, leaving 14 bases between the germline ends. Germline CDR1 and CDR2: DFQATT and SNEGSKA (reference sequence). This CDR3 is built from 15 residues. The CDR3 region has the DNA TGCAGTGCTAGGACCGGGATCCGGGCTAATGAAAAACTGTTTTTT. This gives the protein CSARTGIRANEKLFF.

This clonotype occurred a few times. The chain combines TRBV2 with TRBJ1-1; TRBD1 is a possible D gene (5 bases). The length of the CDR3 is 16 residues. Germline-derived CDR1 and CDR2 are SNHLY and FYNNEI. With 1 base removed from V and 12 bases from J, the gap between germline ends came to 24 bases. CDR3 loop: CASSEVDQHAGAESFF. The CDR3 region has the DNA TGTGCCAGCAGTGAAGTCGACCAACACGCTGGGGCGGAATCTTTCTTT. The full variable domain, its missing parts supplied by reference TRBV2 and TRBJ1-1, is EPEVTQTPSHQVTQMGQEVILRCVPISNHLYFYWYRQILGQKVEFLVSFYNNEISEKSEIFDDQFSVERPDGSNFTLKIRSTKLEDSAMYFCASSEVDQHAGAESFFGQGTRLTVV.

The table lists this clonotype with many counts. This chain connects TRBV7-2 to TRBJ2-5, with 9 bases identical to TRBD2. The CDR3 extends over 15 amino acids. Germline CDR1 and CDR2: SGHTA and FQGNSA. The V and J ends lost 1 base and 6 bases, in that order; junction bases with no gene match: 6. DNA for the CDR3: TGTGCCAGCAGCTTAGGCGGGGGGGACGTGAAGACCCAGTACTTC. This codes for CASSLGGGDVKTQYF.

This clonotype was recorded many times. The J gene is TRBJ1-4, the V gene TRBV29-1; tentatively, D is TRBD1 (5 bases). This CDR3 spans 12 amino acids. Germline CDR1 is SQVTM and CDR2 is ANQGSEA. V was trimmed by 4 bases and J by 12 bases, leaving 15 bases between them. CDR3 DNA: TGCAGCGTTGGAAGAAAGGCGGGGGAACTGTTTTTT. Amino acid sequence: CSVGRKAGELFF.

This sequence joins TRBV3-1 and TRBJ2-3; D is undetermined. Germline V gene lookup returns CDR1 LGHDT and CDR2 YNNKEL (reference sequence). Trimming took 1 base from V and 12 from J, leaving 14 bases between them. The CDR3 loop spans 13 amino acids. The CDR3 DNA follows: TGTGCCAGCAGCCAAGGATCCATGGCCATCCAGTATTTT. Translated: CASSQGSMAIQYF.

This clonotype has ten or more counts. V is TRBV12-3 or TRBV12-4 and J is TRBJ1-2; 7 bases match TRBD1. The trim removed 6 bases at V and 6 bases at J, leaving 7 bases unmatched. CDR3 length: 13 amino acids. The CDR3 sequence is CASSPQGYDGYTF. For the CDR3, the DNA is TGTGCCAGCAGCCCACAGGGGTATGATGGCTACACCTTC.

The rearrangement joins TRBV7-2 to TRBJ2-6; 9 bases are shared with TRBD1. V lost 7 bases to trimming and J lost 0 bases; unmatched junction nucleotides: 7. CDR3 length: 17 residues. Germline V lookup: CDR1 SGHTA, CDR2 FQGNSA. CDR3: CASTPGTGNSGANVLTF. In DNA form, the CDR3 reads TGTGCCAGCACTCCCGGGACAGGGAACTCTGGGGCCAACGTCCTGACTTTC.

In this sample, this clonotype turned up many times. The gene calls are TRBV6-2 or TRBV6-3 and TRBJ1-5; D uncertain. V was clipped by 6 bases and J by 6 bases, with 6 bases between them. CDR1 and CDR2 from the germline V gene are MNHEY and SVGEGT. CDR3 length equals 11 residues. In DNA form, the CDR3 reads TGTGCCAGCAGGACACTTCAGCCCCAGCATTTT. This encodes CASRTLQPQHF.

On this clonotype itself: A single base separates this from a much larger clone, so it may be a read error. This CDR3 reads CASSPPSRGRYDEQFF. The CDR3 DNA is TGTGCCAGCTCACCACCGTCCAGGGGCAGGTACGATGAGCAGTTCTTC. The genes are TRBV18 and TRBJ2-1, with a possible D match to TRBD1 (6 bases). This CDR3 region has 16 residues. Per the germline V gene, CDR1 is KGHSH and CDR2 is LQKENI. Between the trimmed V and J ends, which lost 0 bases and 8 bases, there was a span of 17 bases.

This clonotype was counted only a few times. The chain recombines TRBV12-5 with TRBJ2-2; D is perhaps TRBD2 (6 bases). Germline loops: CDR1 LGHNT, CDR2 FRNRAP. Between the trimmed V and J ends, which lost 5 bases and 6 bases, there was a span of 13 bases. This CDR3 has 14 residues. CDR3 in DNA: TGTGCTAGTGGTAGGGAGGCGCGGGCCGGGGAGCTGTTTTTT. The encoded protein is CASGREARAGELFF.

This clonotype was observed a few times. The rearrangement links TRBV6-6 to TRBJ1-5; D not certain. This CDR3 region has 15 residues. V dropped 6 bases and J dropped 2 bases, with 14 bases sitting between them. CDR1 and CDR2 (germline): MNHNY, SVGAGI (reference sequence). CDR3 DNA sequence: TGTGCCAGCAGCCAAGAAAAGGGAGGCAATCAGCCCCAGCATTTT. Its protein is CASSQEKGGNQPQHF.

This clonotype was seen ten or more times. This chain links TRBV11-2 with TRBJ2-1; 7 bases map to TRBD2. Trimming removed 5 bases from V and 5 bases from J; junction bases left unmatched: 12. Germline V gives CDR1 SGHAT, CDR2 FQNNGV. The CDR3 runs 16 residues. This CDR3 is CASSRRDSSGDNEQFF. Written as DNA, the CDR3 is TGTGCCAGCAGCAGAAGGGACTCCAGCGGGGACAATGAGCAGTTCTTC.

This clonotype has at least ten counts. This chain connects TRBV11-1 to TRBJ1-6; D possibly corresponds to TRBD1 (6 bases). Germline V lookup: CDR1 SGHAT, CDR2 FQDESV (reference sequence). The CDR3 covers 16 residues. V was trimmed by 5 bases and J by 4 bases, leaving 15 bases between them. Here the CDR3 reads CASSPGQNLYNSPLHF. As DNA, the CDR3 is TGTGCCAGCAGCCCTGGACAGAATTTATATAATTCACCCCTCCACTTT.